The 21 T cell receptor beta chains presented below share a single source sample, sequenced in a study of OX40 agonist ivuxolimab in advanced cancers. This table comes from immunoSEQ multiplex PCR, and its TCRdb copy is limited to in-frame clones, with some not included. This sample has about 11,000 clones, with approximately 89% found just once. The sample was CD4+ or CD8+ T cells sorted from blood, taken in a trial of the OX40 agonist ivuxolimab. Receptors originate from an adult with an advanced solid tumor such as melanoma, head and neck, liver or kidney cancer.

This chain links TRBV28 with TRBJ2-3; D is unresolved. There are 12 residues in the CDR3. Looked up from germline, CDR1 is MDHEN and CDR2 is SYDVKM. Deletions cut 8 bases from V and 3 bases from J, with 9 bases between. CDR3 nucleotide sequence: TGTGCCAGCTCAAACCCAACAGATACGCAGTATTTT. The encoded protein is CASSNPTDTQYF.

The chain has TRBV27 and TRBJ1-1, with 7 bases that match TRBD1. This CDR3 has 14 amino acids. V was pared by 8 bases and J by 4 bases, with 10 bases of the junction left unmatched. In germline, CDR1 is MNHEY, CDR2 SMNVEV (reference sequence). The CDR3 DNA sequence: TGTGCCAGCTTCCTGACCCCAGGGGGCACTGAAGCTTTCTTT. Its protein product is CASFLTPGGTEAFF.

The chain uses TRBV11-2 and TRBJ2-1; a possible D gene is TRBD1 (6 bases). CDR1 and CDR2 (germline): SGHAT, FQNNGV. The CDR3 contains 14 residues. V was trimmed by 6 bases and J by 4 bases, leaving 13 bases between them. CDR3 residues: CASREDSYYNEQFF. The CDR3, as DNA: TGTGCCAGCAGAGAGGACAGCTATTACAATGAGCAGTTCTTC. The whole variable domain, filled in from reference TRBV11-2 and TRBJ2-1, reads EAGVAQSPRYKIIEKRQSVAFWCNPISGHATLYWYQQILGQGPKLLIQFQNNGVVDDSQLPKDRFSAERLKGVDSTLKIQPAKLEDSAVYLCASREDSYYNEQFFGPGTRLTVL.

The chain recombines TRBV6-5 with TRBJ1-2; D uncertain. The V gene's germline CDR1 is MNHEY and CDR2 SVGAGI. The CDR3 consists of 14 residues. V lost 0 bases and J 5 bases, leaving 10 bases between the germline ends. The CDR3 loop is CASSYSPRGYGYTF. CDR3 sequence (DNA): TGTGCCAGCAGTTACTCCCCTCGTGGGTATGGCTACACCTTC.

The rearrangement joins TRBV28 to TRBJ1-5; D unclear. V was clipped by 3 bases and J by 3 bases, with 9 bases between them. There are 14 residues in the CDR3. Germline CDR1 reads MDHEN; CDR2 reads SYDVKM. CDR3 loop: CASSFEAYNQPQHF. The CDR3 DNA is TGTGCCAGCAGTTTCGAGGCTTACAATCAGCCCCAGCATTTT.

J is TRBJ2-7 and V is TRBV28; TRBD2 might be the D (6 bases). The CDR3 length is 14 residues. V was trimmed by 4 bases and J by 2 bases, leaving 12 bases between them. Germline CDR1 MDHEN, CDR2 SYDVKM. The CDR3 DNA is TGTGCCAGCAGTTCTCGGGAGCCTACCTACGAGCAGTACTTC. As protein: CASSSREPTYEQYF.

The CDR3 here is CASSQDGYNEQFF. In DNA form, the CDR3 reads TGCGCCAGCAGCCAAGATGGCTACAATGAGCAGTTCTTC. The chain has TRBV4-1 and TRBJ2-1; D gene ambiguous. V shed 0 bases and J shed 3 bases, with 3 bases lying between them. Germline-derived CDR1 and CDR2 are MGHRA and YSYEKL. The CDR3 consists of 13 residues.

This clone was seen a few times. CDR3 protein: CASSDSGGGDEQFF. DNA of the CDR3: TGTGCCAGCAGTGACTCGGGAGGGGGCGATGAGCAGTTCTTC. The chain employs TRBV6-4 and TRBJ2-1; tentatively, D is TRBD1 or TRBD2 (7 bases each). The CDR3 spans 14 residues. Per the germline V gene, CDR1 is MRHNA and CDR2 is SNTAGT. Trimming left V 0 bases short and J 8 bases short, with 11 bases between.

The rearrangement joins TRBV4-1 to TRBJ2-5; the D gene is possibly TRBD1 (5 bases). Deletions cut 5 bases from V and 4 bases from J, with 17 bases between. The germline CDR1 and CDR2 sequences are MGHRA and YSYEKL. This CDR3 is built from 15 residues. The CDR3 region is CASSTQKGPGETQYF. As DNA, the CDR3 is TGCGCCAGCAGCACCCAAAAGGGGCCGGGAGAGACCCAGTACTTC.

The chain carries TRBV10-3 and TRBJ1-6, with a weak D call TRBD1 (5 bases). The germline V and J ends were trimmed by 0 bases and 11 bases, with 17 bases remaining between them. Germline CDR1 and CDR2: ENHRY and SYGVKD. The CDR3 covers 16 residues. The DNA of the CDR3 is TGTGCCATCAGTGAGTCGCCGGCGACAGAGAATCCACCCCTCCACTTT. It yields the protein CAISESPATENPPLHF.

The chain employs TRBV5-4 and TRBJ2-1, with TRBD2 identical over 9 bases. The junction had 8 bases not matched to a gene; V was cut back by 2 bases and J by 8 bases. Germline V gene lookup returns CDR1 SGHNT and CDR2 YYREEE (reference sequence). CDR3 length equals 15 residues. The CDR3: CASSLIGLAIDEQFF. The CDR3 nucleotides read TGTGCCAGCAGCTTAATAGGACTAGCGATCGATGAGCAGTTCTTC.

V and J are TRBV6-1 and TRBJ2-1; 8 bases line up with TRBD2. Trimming at V came to 3 bases and at J to 3 bases, leaving 4 bases not matched to a gene. This CDR3 has 15 residues. Germline CDR1 reads MNHNS; CDR2 reads SASEGT. CDR3 loop: CASSDQAGGYNEQFF. CDR3 sequence (DNA): TGTGCCAGCAGTGACCAGGCGGGAGGCTACAATGAGCAGTTCTTC.

This sequence joins TRBV28 and TRBJ1-4, with D possibly being TRBD1 (5 bases). This CDR3 contains 14 residues. Germline lookup yields CDR1 MDHEN and CDR2 SYDVKM. Trimming cost V 4 bases and J 8 bases, with 14 bases left between them. CDR3: CASSSGANGEKLFF. CDR3 DNA: TGTGCCAGCAGTTCCGGGGCAAACGGAGAAAAACTGTTTTTT. Filled out from reference TRBV28 and TRBJ1-4, the complete variable domain reads DVKVTQSSRYLVKRTGEKVFLECVQDMDHENMFWYRQDPGLGLRLIYFSYDVKMKEKGDIPEGYSVSREKKERFSLILESASTNQTSMYLCASSSGANGEKLFFGSGTQLSVL.

The chain employs TRBV5-6 and TRBJ1-1; D gene unclear. This CDR3 region has 12 residues. The V end was cut by 2 bases, the J end by 4 bases, with 6 bases between. CDR1 and CDR2 (germline): SGHDT, YYEEEE. The CDR3, as DNA: TGTGCCAGCAGCTTTGTTGGCACTGAAGCTTTCTTT. Amino acid sequence: CASSFVGTEAFF.

The chain joins TRBV9 to TRBJ2-3; unclear D gene. Germline V gene lookup returns CDR1 SGDLS and CDR2 YYNGEE. The V end lost 2 bases, the J end lost 2 bases, and 6 bases lay between the germline ends. The CDR3 covers 13 residues. The CDR3 coding sequence is TGTGCCAGCAGCGTCTGGTCCACAGATACGCAGTATTTT. Its translation: CASSVWSTDTQYF. Using reference TRBV9 and TRBJ2-3 for the parts outside the CDR3, the full variable domain is DSGVTQTPKHLITATGQRVTLRCSPRSGDLSVYWYQQSLDQGLQFLIQYYNGEERAKGNILERFSAQQFPDLHSELNLSSLELGDSALYFCASSVWSTDTQYFGPGTRLTVL.

In its sample, this clone was seen once. The rearrangement uses TRBV6-5 and TRBJ2-7, with D hard to call. This CDR3 spans 12 amino acids. The germline CDR1 and CDR2 sequences are MNHEY and SVGAGI. V was cut by 5 bases and J by 6 bases, with 11 bases left in between. The CDR3 DNA follows: TGTGCCAGCAGTACAAGCGTTACCGAGCAGTACTTC. Protein sequence: CASSTSVTEQYF.

J is TRBJ2-3 and V is TRBV7-9; TRBD2 matches at 13 bases. Germline lookup yields CDR1 SEHNR and CDR2 FQNEAQ (reference sequence). CDR3 size: 16 residues. V shed 5 bases and J 6 bases; nucleotides not matched to a gene: 8. The CDR3 nucleotides are TGTGCCAGCAGCCAAGGGACTAGCGGGATCGGGGATACGCAGTATTTT. Translating gives CASSQGTSGIGDTQYF.

The chain carries TRBV15 and TRBJ2-5; 7 positions agree with TRBD1. The CDR3 extends over 16 amino acids. CDR1 is LNHNV and CDR2 is YYDKDF in the germline V gene (reference sequence). J was trimmed by 5 bases and V by 2 bases; bases with no gene match: 11. CDR3 bases: TGTGCCACCAGCAGACTCCGGGACAGCGTATGGGAGACCCAGTACTTC. It codes for CATSRLRDSVWETQYF.

This clone was found a few times. V usage is TRBV11-2 and J usage is TRBJ2-3, with 11 bases identical to TRBD2. Trimming took 6 bases from V and 4 from J; bases not matched to a gene: 15. Germline V gives CDR1 SGHAT, CDR2 FQNNGV. This CDR3 has 18 amino acids. The CDR3 DNA is TGTGCCAGCAGAAAACTCGGGGAGGGACTAGCGGACCCAGATACGCAGTATTTT. This encodes CASRKLGEGLADPDTQYF.

V and J are TRBV7-9 and TRBJ2-7; 14 bases match TRBD2. Germline lookup yields CDR1 SEHNR and CDR2 FQNEAQ (reference sequence). CDR3 length: 14 residues. The V segment lost 8 bases and the J segment 2 bases; nucleotides outside the gene matches: 2. CDR3: CASGTSGSPYEQYF. DNA of the CDR3: TGTGCCAGCGGGACTAGCGGGAGTCCCTACGAGCAGTACTTC.

This chain links TRBV19 with TRBJ2-5; 8 positions match TRBD2. Trimming removed 5 bases from V and 0 bases from J; junction bases left unmatched: 11. Per the germline V gene, CDR1 is LNHDA and CDR2 is SQIVND (reference sequence). The CDR3 is 17 residues long. The CDR3 coding sequence is TGTGCCAGTAGTCCCGGGGGGGGACAAATGTACCAAGAGACCCAGTACTTC. Translating it yields CASSPGGGQMYQETQYF.